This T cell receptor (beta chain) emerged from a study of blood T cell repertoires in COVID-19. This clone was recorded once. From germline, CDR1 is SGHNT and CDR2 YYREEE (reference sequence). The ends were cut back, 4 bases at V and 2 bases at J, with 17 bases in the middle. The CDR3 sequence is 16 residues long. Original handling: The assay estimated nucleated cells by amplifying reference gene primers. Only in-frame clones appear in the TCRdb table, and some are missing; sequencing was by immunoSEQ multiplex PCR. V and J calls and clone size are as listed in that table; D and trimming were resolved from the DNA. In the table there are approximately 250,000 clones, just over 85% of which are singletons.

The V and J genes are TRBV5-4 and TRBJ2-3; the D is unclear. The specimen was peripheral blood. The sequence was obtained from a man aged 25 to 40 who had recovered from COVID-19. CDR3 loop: CASSEFAAAVTDTQYF. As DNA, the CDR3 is TGTGCCAGCAGCGAATTCGCGGCAGCAGTCACAGATACGCAGTATTTT. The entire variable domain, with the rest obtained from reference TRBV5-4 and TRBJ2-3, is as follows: ETGVTQSPTHLIKTRGQQVTLRCSSQSGHNTVSWYQQALGQGPQFIFQYYREEENGRGNFPPRFSGLQFPNYSSELNVNALELDDSALYLCASSEFAAAVTDTQYFGPGTRLTVL.